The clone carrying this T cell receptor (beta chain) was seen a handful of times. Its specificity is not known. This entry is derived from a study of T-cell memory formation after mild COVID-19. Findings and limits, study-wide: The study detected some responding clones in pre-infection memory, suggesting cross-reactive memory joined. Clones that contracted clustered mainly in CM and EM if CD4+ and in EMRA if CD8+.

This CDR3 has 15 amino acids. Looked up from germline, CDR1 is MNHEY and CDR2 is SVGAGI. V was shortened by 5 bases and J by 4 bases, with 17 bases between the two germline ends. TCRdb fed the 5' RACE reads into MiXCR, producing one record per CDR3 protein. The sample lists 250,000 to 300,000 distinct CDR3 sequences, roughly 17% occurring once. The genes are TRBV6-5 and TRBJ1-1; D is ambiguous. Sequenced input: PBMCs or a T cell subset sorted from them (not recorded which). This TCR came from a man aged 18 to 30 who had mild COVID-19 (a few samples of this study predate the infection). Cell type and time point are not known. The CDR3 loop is CASSDIRQVGTEAFF. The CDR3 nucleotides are TGTGCCAGCAGTGACATCCGTCAGGTGGGCACTGAAGCTTTCTTT.